This T cell receptor (beta chain) was identified during a study of control samples from healthy donors and cancer patients. Repertoires were generated with immunoSEQ multiplex PCR, while TCRdb's copy carries only in-frame clones and drops some. The repertoire holds over 150,000 clones, around 94% seen once, with approximately 15% in the top ten. Points on this clone: A read error may produce the germline difference seen at one junction end.

CDR1 and CDR2 (germline): SGHDT, YYEEEE. This CDR3 region has 12 residues. Source material: PBMCs. The gene calls are TRBV5-6 and TRBJ1-2; D is unresolved. This clonotype was obtained from a man in his sixties with colorectal cancer. CDR3 nucleotide sequence: TGTGCCAGCAGATTGGGCCCCTATGGCTACACCTTC. Translated, it gives CASRLGPYGYTF.